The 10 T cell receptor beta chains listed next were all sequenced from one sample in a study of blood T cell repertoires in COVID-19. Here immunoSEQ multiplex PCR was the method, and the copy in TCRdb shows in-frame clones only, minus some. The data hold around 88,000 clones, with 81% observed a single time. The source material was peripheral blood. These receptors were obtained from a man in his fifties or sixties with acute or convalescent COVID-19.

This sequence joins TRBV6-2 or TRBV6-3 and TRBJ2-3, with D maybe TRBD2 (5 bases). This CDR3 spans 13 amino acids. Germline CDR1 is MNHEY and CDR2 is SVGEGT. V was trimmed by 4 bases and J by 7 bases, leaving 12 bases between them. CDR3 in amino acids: CASSFLPGYTQYF. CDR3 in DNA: TGTGCCAGCAGTTTTCTCCCGGGGTATACGCAGTATTTT.

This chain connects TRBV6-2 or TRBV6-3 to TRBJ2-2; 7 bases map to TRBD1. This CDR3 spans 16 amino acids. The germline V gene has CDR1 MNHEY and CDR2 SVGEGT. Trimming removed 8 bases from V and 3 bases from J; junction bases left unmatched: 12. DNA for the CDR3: TGTGCCAGCCGCCGGGACAGCCGAACCCACACCGGGGAGCTGTTTTTT. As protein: CASRRDSRTHTGELFF.

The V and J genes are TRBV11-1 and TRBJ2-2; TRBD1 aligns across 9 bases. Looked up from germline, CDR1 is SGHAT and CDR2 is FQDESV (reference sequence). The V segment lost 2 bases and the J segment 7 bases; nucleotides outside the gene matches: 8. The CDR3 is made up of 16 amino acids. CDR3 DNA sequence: TGTGCCAGCAGCTTACACAGGGGGCGAGGTATCGGGGAGCTGTTTTTT. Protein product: CASSLHRGRGIGELFF.

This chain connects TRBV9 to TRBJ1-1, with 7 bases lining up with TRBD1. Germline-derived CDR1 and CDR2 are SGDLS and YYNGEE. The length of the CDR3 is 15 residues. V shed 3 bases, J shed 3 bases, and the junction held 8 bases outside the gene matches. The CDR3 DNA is TGTGCCAGCAGCGGTACTGGGACAGTGCACACTGAAGCTTTCTTT. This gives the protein CASSGTGTVHTEAFF.

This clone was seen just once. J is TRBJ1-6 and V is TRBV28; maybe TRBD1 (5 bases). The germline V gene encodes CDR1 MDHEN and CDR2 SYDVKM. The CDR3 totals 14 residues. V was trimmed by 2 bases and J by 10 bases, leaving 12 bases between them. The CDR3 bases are TGTGCCAGCAGTTTACAGGGTTTTGGATCACCCCTCCACTTT. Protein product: CASSLQGFGSPLHF.

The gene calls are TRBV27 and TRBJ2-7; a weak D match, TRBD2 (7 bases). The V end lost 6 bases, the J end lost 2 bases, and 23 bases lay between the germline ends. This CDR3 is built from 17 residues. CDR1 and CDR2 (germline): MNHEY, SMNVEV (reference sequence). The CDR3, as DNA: TGTGCCAGCAGCCCCCCCCCATCTCAGGGGAGGGCCTACGAGCAGTACTTC. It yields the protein CASSPPPSQGRAYEQYF.

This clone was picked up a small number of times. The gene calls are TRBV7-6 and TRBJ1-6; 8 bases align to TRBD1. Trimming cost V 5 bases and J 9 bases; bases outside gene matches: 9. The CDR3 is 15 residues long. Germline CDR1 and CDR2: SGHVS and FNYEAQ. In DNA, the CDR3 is TGTGCCAGCAGCCCCCGGACAGGGTTGGTTTCACCCCTCCACTTT. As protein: CASSPRTGLVSPLHF.

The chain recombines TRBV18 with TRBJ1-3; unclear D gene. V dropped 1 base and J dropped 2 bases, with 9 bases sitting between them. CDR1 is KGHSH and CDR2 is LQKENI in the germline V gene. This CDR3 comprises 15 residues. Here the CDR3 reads CASSPLAAAGNTIYF. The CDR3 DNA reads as TGTGCCAGCTCACCACTCGCAGCGGCTGGAAACACCATATATTTT.

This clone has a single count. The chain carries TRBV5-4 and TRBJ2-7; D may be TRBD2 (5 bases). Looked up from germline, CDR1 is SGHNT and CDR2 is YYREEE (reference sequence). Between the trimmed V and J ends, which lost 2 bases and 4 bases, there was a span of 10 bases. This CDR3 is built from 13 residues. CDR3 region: CASSFSGSYEQYF. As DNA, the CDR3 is TGTGCCAGCAGCTTTTCGGGAAGTTACGAGCAGTACTTC.

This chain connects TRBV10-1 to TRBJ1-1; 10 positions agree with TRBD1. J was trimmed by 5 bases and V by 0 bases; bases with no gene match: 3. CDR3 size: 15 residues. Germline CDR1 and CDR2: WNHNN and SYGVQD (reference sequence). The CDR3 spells CASSESDRGGTEAFF. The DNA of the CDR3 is TGCGCCAGCAGTGAGTCGGACAGGGGGGGGACTGAAGCTTTCTTT.